The present T cell receptor (beta chain) was sequenced within a study of blood T cell repertoires in COVID-19. Study details: Acute-phase and convalescent COVID-19 samples originated in the United States, Italy and Spain. T cells, B-cell-depleted T cells, or PBMCs provided the cDNA or gDNA that served as material.

Germline CDR1 GTSNPN, CDR2 SVGIG (reference sequence). Trimming removed 6 bases from V and 0 bases from J, with 21 bases in between. There are 17 residues in the CDR3. The authors' processing: Quantification of nucleated cells was approximated via reference gene primer amplification. Repertoires were generated with immunoSEQ multiplex PCR, while TCRdb's copy carries only in-frame clones and drops some. Clonal size and the V and J genes are those of that table, whereas D and trimming came from the DNA. The repertoire holds 35,000 to 45,000 clones, with 80% to 90% as singletons. Sequenced material: peripheral blood. This sequence originates from a human donor in a cohort sampled during active or convalescent COVID-19. The donor label of this sample is uncertain. The chain employs TRBV30 and TRBJ2-4; TRBD2 might be the D (6 bases). CDR3 region: CACRGLAGSLAKNIQYF. In nucleotides, the CDR3 is TGTGCCTGCCGGGGATTGGCGGGGTCCCTAGCCAAAAACATTCAGTACTTC.